The clone carrying this T cell receptor beta chain was detected many times. What it binds is not known. These data originate in a study of blood T cells in healthy people across ages. General observations from the study: While age rose, TCR beta diversity per million T cells dropped in a roughly linear way.

Sample-barcoded 5' priming and a J-beta primer mix drove a second PCR of roughly 6 to 12 cycles. TCRdb re-analysed the 5' RACE reads in MiXCR, keeping a single row per CDR3 protein. The table shows under 2 million distinct CDR3 sequences, with approximately 32% occurring only once. V lost 3 bases to trimming and J lost 4 bases; unmatched junction nucleotides: 8. The CDR3 totals 15 residues. The germline gives CDR1 MNHEY, CDR2 SMNVEV (reference sequence). The clonotype was recovered from a woman younger than 45 in good health. Sequences were obtained from blood. V usage is TRBV27 and J usage is TRBJ1-2, with TRBD1 matching over 7 bases. The CDR3 sequence is CASSFRQGGIYGYTF. The CDR3 DNA sequence: TGTGCCAGCAGTTTTAGGCAGGGGGGGATCTATGGCTACACCTTC.